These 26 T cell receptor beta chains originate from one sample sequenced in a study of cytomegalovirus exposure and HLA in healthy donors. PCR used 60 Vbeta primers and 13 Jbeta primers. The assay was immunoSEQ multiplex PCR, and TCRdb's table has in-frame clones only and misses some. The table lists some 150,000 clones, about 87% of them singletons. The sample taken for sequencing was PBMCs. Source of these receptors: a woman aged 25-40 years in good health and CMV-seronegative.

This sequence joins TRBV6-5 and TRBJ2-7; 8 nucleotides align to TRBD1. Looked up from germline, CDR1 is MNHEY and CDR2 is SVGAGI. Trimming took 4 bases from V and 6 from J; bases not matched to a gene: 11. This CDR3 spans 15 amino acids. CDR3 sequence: CASSSSGTGHSEQYF. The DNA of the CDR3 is TGTGCCAGCAGTTCGTCCGGGACAGGCCACAGCGAGCAGTACTTC.

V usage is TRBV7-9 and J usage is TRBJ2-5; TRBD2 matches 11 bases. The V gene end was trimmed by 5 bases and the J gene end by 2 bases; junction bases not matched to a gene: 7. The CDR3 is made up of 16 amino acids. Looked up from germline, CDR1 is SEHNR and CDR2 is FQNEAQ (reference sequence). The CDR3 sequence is CASSLRLAGPQETQYF. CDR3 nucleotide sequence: TGTGCCAGCAGCCTAAGACTAGCGGGGCCACAAGAGACCCAGTACTTC.

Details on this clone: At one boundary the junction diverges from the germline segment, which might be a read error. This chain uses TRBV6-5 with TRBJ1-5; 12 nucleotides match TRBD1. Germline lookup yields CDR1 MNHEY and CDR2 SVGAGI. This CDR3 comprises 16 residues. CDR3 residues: CAGSYSGTGGGQPQHF. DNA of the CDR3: TGTGCCGGCAGTTACTCGGGGACAGGGGGCGGACAGCCCCAGCATTTT.

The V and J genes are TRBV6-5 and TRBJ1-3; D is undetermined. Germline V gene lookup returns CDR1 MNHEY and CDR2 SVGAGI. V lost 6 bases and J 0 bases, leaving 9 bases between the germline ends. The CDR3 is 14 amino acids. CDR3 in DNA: TGTGCCAGCAGACCAGTACCCTCTGGAAACACCATATATTTT. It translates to CASRPVPSGNTIYF.

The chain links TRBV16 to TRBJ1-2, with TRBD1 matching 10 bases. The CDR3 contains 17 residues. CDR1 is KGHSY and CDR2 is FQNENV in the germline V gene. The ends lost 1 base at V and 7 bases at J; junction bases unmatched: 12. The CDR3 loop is CASSQFLGQGTISGYTF. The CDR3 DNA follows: TGTGCCAGCAGCCAATTCTTGGGACAGGGGACGATATCTGGCTACACCTTC.

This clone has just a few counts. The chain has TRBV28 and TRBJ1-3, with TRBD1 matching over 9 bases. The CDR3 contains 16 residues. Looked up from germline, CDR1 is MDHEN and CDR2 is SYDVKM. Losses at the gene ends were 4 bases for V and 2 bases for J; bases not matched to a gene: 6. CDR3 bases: TGTGCCAGCAGTTACCGACAGGGGGTTGCTGGAAACACCATATATTTT. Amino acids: CASSYRQGVAGNTIYF.

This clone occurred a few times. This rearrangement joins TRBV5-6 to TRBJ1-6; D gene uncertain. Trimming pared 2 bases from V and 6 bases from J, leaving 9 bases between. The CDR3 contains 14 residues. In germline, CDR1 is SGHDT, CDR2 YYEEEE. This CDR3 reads CASSFEPGNSPLHF. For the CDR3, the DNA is TGTGCCAGCAGCTTCGAACCCGGTAATTCACCCCTCCACTTT.

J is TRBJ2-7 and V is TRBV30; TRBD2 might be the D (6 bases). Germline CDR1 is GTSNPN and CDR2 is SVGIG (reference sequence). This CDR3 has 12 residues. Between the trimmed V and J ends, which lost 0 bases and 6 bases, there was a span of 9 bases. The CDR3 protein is CAWSVRGSEQYF. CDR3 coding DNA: TGTGCCTGGAGTGTTCGGGGGTCCGAGCAGTACTTC. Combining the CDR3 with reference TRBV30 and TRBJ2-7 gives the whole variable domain SQTIHQWPATLVQPVGSPLSLECTVEGTSNPNLYWYRQAAGRGLQLLFYSVGIGQISSEVPQNLSASRPQDRQFILSSKKLLLSDSGFYLCAWSVRGSEQYFGPGTRLTVT.

The chain's CDR3 is CAITEGQGGETQYF. In nucleotides, the CDR3 is TGTGCCATCACCGAAGGACAGGGGGGCGAGACCCAGTACTTC. This chain joins TRBV10-3 and TRBJ2-5; 10 bases map to TRBD1. The germline gives CDR1 ENHRY, CDR2 SYGVKD. There are 14 residues in the CDR3. With 7 bases clipped from V and 5 bases from J, the junction kept 7 bases outside the gene matches.

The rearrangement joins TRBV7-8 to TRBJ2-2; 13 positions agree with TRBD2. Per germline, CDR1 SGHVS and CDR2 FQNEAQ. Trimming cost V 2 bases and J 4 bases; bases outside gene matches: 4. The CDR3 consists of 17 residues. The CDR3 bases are TGTGCCAGCAGCTTAACTAGCGGGAGGGGGGCCACCGGGGAGCTGTTTTTT. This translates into CASSLTSGRGATGELFF.

The DNA for the CDR3 is TGTGCCAGCAGTTTATCCGGACAGGGATTTTACGAGCAGTACTTC. Translating it yields CASSLSGQGFYEQYF. The rearrangement links TRBV27 to TRBJ2-7, with TRBD1 identical over 8 bases. J lost 4 bases, V lost 0 bases, and 5 bases had no gene match. The CDR3 is 15 residues long. Germline V gives CDR1 MNHEY, CDR2 SMNVEV (reference sequence).

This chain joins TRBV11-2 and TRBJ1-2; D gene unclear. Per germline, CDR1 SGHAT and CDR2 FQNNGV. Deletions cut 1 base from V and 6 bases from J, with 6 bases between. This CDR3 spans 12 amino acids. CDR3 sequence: CASSLVGDGYTF. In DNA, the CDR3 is TGTGCCAGCAGCTTAGTGGGCGATGGCTACACCTTC.

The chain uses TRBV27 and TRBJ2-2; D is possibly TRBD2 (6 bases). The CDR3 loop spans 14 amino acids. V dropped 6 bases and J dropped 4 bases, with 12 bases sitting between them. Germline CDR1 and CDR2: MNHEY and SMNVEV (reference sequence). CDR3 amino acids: CASRQAGSTGELFF. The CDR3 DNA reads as TGTGCCAGCAGGCAAGCGGGCAGCACCGGGGAGCTGTTTTTT.

The CDR3 here is CASSPRTTSGETQYF. DNA of the CDR3: TGTGCCAGCAGCCCCAGGACCACCTCGGGGGAGACCCAGTACTTC. The genes are TRBV5-4 and TRBJ2-5; D may be TRBD2 (5 bases). The V gene lost 4 bases and the J gene lost 5 bases, with 18 bases spanning the gap. This CDR3 is 15 amino acids long. CDR1 and CDR2 (germline): SGHNT, YYREEE (reference sequence).

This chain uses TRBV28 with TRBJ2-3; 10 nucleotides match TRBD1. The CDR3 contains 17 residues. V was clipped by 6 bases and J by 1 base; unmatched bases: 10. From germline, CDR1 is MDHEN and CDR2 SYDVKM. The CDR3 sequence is CASSISRQGAGTDTQYF. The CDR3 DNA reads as TGTGCCAGCAGCATATCAAGACAGGGGGCAGGCACAGATACGCAGTATTTT.

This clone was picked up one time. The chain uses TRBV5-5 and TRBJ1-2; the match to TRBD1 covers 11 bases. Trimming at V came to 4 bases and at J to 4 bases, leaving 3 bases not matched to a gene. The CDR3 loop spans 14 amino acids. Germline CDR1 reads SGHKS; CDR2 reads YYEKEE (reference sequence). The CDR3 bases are TGTGCCAGCAGCCCTGGGACAGGGGGCTATGGCTACACCTTC. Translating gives CASSPGTGGYGYTF.

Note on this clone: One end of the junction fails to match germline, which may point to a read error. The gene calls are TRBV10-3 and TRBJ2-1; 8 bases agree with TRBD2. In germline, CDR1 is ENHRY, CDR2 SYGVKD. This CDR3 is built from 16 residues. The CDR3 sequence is CAISAAISGGGNGQFF. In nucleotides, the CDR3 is TGTGCCATCAGCGCCGCGATATCGGGAGGGGGGAATGGGCAGTTCTTC.

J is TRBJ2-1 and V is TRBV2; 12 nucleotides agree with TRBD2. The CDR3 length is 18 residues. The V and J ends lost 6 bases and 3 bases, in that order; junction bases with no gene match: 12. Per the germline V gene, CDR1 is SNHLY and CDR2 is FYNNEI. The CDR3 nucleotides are TGTGCCAGCAGCTCGGGACTAGCGGGCGGGGGACGCTACAATGAGCAGTTCTTC. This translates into CASSSGLAGGGRYNEQFF.

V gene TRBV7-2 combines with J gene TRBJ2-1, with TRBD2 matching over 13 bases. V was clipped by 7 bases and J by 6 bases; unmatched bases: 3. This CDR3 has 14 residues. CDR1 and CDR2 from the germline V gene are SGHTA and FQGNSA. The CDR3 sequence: CASIWTSGSNEQFF. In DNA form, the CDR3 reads TGTGCCAGCATCTGGACTAGCGGGAGCAATGAGCAGTTCTTC.

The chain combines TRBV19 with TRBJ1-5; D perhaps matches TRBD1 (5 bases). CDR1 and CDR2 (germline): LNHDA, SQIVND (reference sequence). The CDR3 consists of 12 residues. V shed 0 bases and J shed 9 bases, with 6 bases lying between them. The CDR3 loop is CASSIEGLPQHF. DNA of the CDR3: TGTGCCAGTAGTATAGAGGGGCTGCCCCAGCATTTT.

CDR3 in DNA: TGTGCCAGCAGAGCAGGGGTCTCTGGAAACACCATATATTTT. It encodes CASRAGVSGNTIYF. The chain employs TRBV27 and TRBJ1-3, with a tentative D call TRBD1 (6 bases). The CDR3 is made up of 14 amino acids. Germline V gene lookup returns CDR1 MNHEY and CDR2 SMNVEV (reference sequence). The ends were cut back, 6 bases at V and 0 bases at J, with 9 bases in the middle.

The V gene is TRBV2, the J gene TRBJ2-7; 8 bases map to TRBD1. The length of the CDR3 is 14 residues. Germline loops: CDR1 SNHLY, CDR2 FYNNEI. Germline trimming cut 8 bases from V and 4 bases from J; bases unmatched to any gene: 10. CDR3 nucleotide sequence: TGTGCCAGCCAAAAAGACAGGGGCTTTTACGAGCAGTACTTC. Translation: CASQKDRGFYEQYF.

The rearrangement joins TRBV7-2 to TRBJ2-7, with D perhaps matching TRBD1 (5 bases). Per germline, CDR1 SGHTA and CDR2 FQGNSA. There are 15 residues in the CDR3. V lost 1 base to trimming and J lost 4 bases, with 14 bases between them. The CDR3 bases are TGTGCCAGCAGCTTAGGTGGCGGAAGGGGATACGAGCAGTACTTC. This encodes CASSLGGGRGYEQYF.

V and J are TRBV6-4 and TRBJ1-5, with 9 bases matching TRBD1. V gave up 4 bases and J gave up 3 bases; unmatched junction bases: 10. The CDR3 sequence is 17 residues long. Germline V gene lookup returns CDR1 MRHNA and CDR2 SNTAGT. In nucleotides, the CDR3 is TGTGCCAGCAGTGCGGTGGACAGGGGAATAATCAATCAGCCCCAGCATTTT. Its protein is CASSAVDRGIINQPQHF.

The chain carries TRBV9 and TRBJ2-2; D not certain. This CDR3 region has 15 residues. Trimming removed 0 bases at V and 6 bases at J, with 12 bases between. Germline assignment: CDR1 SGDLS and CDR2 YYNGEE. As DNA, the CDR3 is TGTGCCAGCAGCGTAGGTAGCAGTCTTTCCGGGGAGCTGTTTTTT. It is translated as CASSVGSSLSGELFF.

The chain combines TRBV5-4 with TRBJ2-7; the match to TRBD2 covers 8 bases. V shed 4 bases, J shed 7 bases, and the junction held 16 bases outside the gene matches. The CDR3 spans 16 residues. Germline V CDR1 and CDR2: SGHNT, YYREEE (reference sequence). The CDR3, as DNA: TGTGCCAGCAGCCGGGATCCGGGACTAGGGGTAGTGGAGCAGTACTTC. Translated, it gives CASSRDPGLGVVEQYF. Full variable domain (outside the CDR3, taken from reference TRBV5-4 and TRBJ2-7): ETGVTQSPTHLIKTRGQQVTLRCSSQSGHNTVSWYQQALGQGPQFIFQYYREEENGRGNFPPRFSGLQFPNYSSELNVNALELDDSALYLCASSRDPGLGVVEQYFGPGTRLTVT.